Below are 23 T cell receptor beta chains sequenced from a single sample in a study of Ad26.COV2.S vaccination and SARS-CoV-2 variants. Only in-frame clones appear in the TCRdb table, and some are missing; sequencing was by immunoSEQ multiplex PCR. Here the sample spans about 400,000 clones, roughly 90% being singletons. Treatment denoted: roughly 20 received Ad26.COV2.S at low or high dose, single or two shots; roughly five received placebo; per-sample allocation not given. Specimen acquisition occurred on day 63 following the initial vaccine or placebo injection. The sequenced sample was peripheral blood, obtained in a trial of Ad26.COV2.S vaccine versus placebo. These receptors were obtained from a person between 18 and 59 years old who received the Ad26.COV2.S COVID-19 vaccine or a placebo.

This chain links TRBV27 with TRBJ2-3; 7 bases align to TRBD2. CDR3 length equals 17 residues. CDR1 and CDR2 from the germline V gene are MNHEY and SMNVEV (reference sequence). Trimming took 6 bases from V and 4 from J; bases not matched to a gene: 16. The DNA of the CDR3 is TGTGCCAGCAGCGAATGGGGAGGGCCAGTTGTTGCAGATACGCAGTATTTT. Translation: CASSEWGGPVVADTQYF.

The V call is TRBV28, the J call TRBJ1-2, with D uncertain. The CDR3 consists of 11 residues. Trimming shortened V by 7 bases and J by 2 bases, and 5 bases separated the two germline ends. Germline CDR1 and CDR2: MDHEN and SYDVKM. The CDR3 DNA follows: TGTGCCAGCACGGAGAACTATGGCTACACCTTC. It specifies CASTENYGYTF.

This chain connects TRBV5-6 to TRBJ1-1; D call uncertain. Germline CDR1 reads SGHDT; CDR2 reads YYEEEE. This CDR3 spans 14 amino acids. The germline V and J ends were trimmed by 0 bases and 1 base, with 7 bases remaining between them. The chain's CDR3 is CASSLGARNTEAFF. CDR3 nucleotides: TGTGCCAGCAGCTTGGGCGCCAGGAACACTGAAGCTTTCTTT.

The V gene is TRBV2, the J gene TRBJ1-5, with a weak D call TRBD1 (5 bases). Germline-derived CDR1 and CDR2 are SNHLY and FYNNEI. The CDR3 has 15 residues. V gave up 4 bases and J gave up 1 base, with 11 bases separating them. The CDR3 sequence is CASSGNGGSNQPQHF. CDR3 bases: TGTGCCAGCAGTGGGAACGGGGGGAGCAATCAGCCCCAGCATTTT.

This clone was recorded once. This specimen includes other DNA sequences encoding the same CDR3. The chain combines TRBV6-2 or TRBV6-3 with TRBJ2-3; no reliable D call. Germline V gives CDR1 MNHEY, CDR2 SVGEGT. The V and J ends lost 3 bases and 6 bases respectively, with 7 bases between them. The CDR3 is made up of 12 amino acids. The CDR3, as DNA: TGTGCCAGCAGTTATACTGGCGATACGCAGTATTTT. It is translated as CASSYTGDTQYF.

The chain joins TRBV5-4 to TRBJ2-7; D unclear. The germline V gene has CDR1 SGHNT and CDR2 YYREEE (reference sequence). The CDR3 has 14 residues. V lost 3 bases and J lost 5, with 15 bases in between. The DNA of the CDR3 is TGTGCCAGCAGCTCCGGGTCTCTTTGGGACGAGCAGTACTTC. Its protein is CASSSGSLWDEQYF. The full variable domain, its missing parts supplied by reference TRBV5-4 and TRBJ2-7, is ETGVTQSPTHLIKTRGQQVTLRCSSQSGHNTVSWYQQALGQGPQFIFQYYREEENGRGNFPPRFSGLQFPNYSSELNVNALELDDSALYLCASSSGSLWDEQYFGPGTRLTVT.

This clone was picked up a small number of times. J is TRBJ1-2 and V is TRBV5-4, with TRBD1 as a possible D gene (5 bases). Trimming pared 0 bases from V and 9 bases from J, leaving 15 bases between. Germline V gene sequence: CDR1 SGHNT, CDR2 YYREEE (reference sequence). This CDR3 contains 14 residues. Here the CDR3 reads CASSLAKGLMRYTF. CDR3 sequence (DNA): TGTGCCAGCAGCTTGGCCAAGGGGCTAATGCGCTACACCTTC.

This clone has at least ten counts. The J gene is TRBJ2-2, the V gene TRBV28; no definite D call. V was trimmed by 2 bases and J by 4 bases, leaving 8 bases between them. This CDR3 comprises 14 residues. From germline, CDR1 is MDHEN and CDR2 SYDVKM. In nucleotides, the CDR3 is TGTGCCAGCAGTTTAGGTTGGGGCACCGGGGAGCTGTTTTTT. It specifies CASSLGWGTGELFF.

The chain is built from TRBV29-1 and TRBJ1-4, with 7 bases lining up with TRBD1. The CDR3 extends over 13 amino acids. Per the germline V gene, CDR1 is SQVTM and CDR2 is ANQGSEA. The V segment lost 4 bases and the J segment 8 bases; nucleotides outside the gene matches: 7. CDR3 residues: CSVAIQGREKLFF. The CDR3 DNA is TGCAGCGTTGCCATACAGGGGCGCGAAAAACTGTTTTTT.

This clone was observed a single time. The chain couples TRBV1 to TRBJ2-7; TRBD2, as called in the table, went unchecked against the DNA. TRBV1 corresponds to a pseudogene. This CDR3 is 16 amino acids long. CDR3 in amino acids: CTSSQPSREFSYEQYF. The CDR3 DNA is TGCACCAGCAGCCAACCTTCGCGGGAGTTCTCCTACGAGCAGTACTTC.

The chain joins TRBV4-2 to TRBJ2-2; D is uncertain. Germline CDR1 and CDR2: LGHNA and YNFKEQ. V was pared by 0 bases and J by 8 bases, with 10 bases between. This CDR3 spans 14 amino acids. The CDR3 DNA reads as TGTGCCAGCAGCCAAGACCCCCTGCTGGGGGAGCTGTTTTTT. Amino acids: CASSQDPLLGELFF.

V gene TRBV11-3 combines with J gene TRBJ1-1; no clear D gene. With 0 bases removed from V and 7 bases from J, the gap between germline ends came to 6 bases. The germline CDR1 and CDR2 sequences are SGHNT and YENEEA. The CDR3 has 12 amino acids. The CDR3 DNA follows: TGTGCCAGCAGCTTAGAAAAGGTTGAAGCTTTCTTT. Its protein product is CASSLEKVEAFF.

J is TRBJ1-4 and V is TRBV10-3, with 9 positions matching TRBD1. V trimming: 9 bases; J trimming: 8 bases; junction bases outside the gene matches: 7. The CDR3 length is 13 residues. Germline loops: CDR1 ENHRY, CDR2 SYGVKD. CDR3 residues: CAISGTGNEKLFF. The CDR3 coding sequence is TGTGCCATATCCGGGACAGGGAACGAAAAACTGTTTTTT.

The chain has TRBV7-3 and TRBJ2-2; D is uncertain. Germline lookup yields CDR1 SGHTA and CDR2 FQGTGA. The CDR3 loop spans 13 amino acids. Trimming pared 5 bases from V and 1 base from J, leaving 5 bases between. DNA for the CDR3: TGTGCCAGCAGCCAAGGGAACACCGGGGAGCTGTTTTTT. Protein sequence: CASSQGNTGELFF.

About this clone itself: The sample has other DNA sequences that encode this CDR3 too. V gene TRBV9 combines with J gene TRBJ1-2, with D unresolved. V was trimmed by 0 bases and J by 1 base, leaving 4 bases between them. Looked up from germline, CDR1 is SGDLS and CDR2 is YYNGEE. The CDR3 sequence is 13 residues long. The CDR3 reads CASSVEVNYGYTF. CDR3 sequence (DNA): TGTGCCAGCAGCGTAGAGGTTAACTATGGCTACACCTTC.

The V gene is TRBV19, the J gene TRBJ2-1; a possible D gene is TRBD2 (5 bases). The V gene lost 6 bases and the J gene lost 0 bases, with 12 bases spanning the gap. Germline V CDR1 and CDR2: LNHDA, SQIVND (reference sequence). The CDR3 runs 15 residues. The CDR3 sequence: CASRNSESSYNEQFF. In DNA, the CDR3 is TGTGCCAGTAGAAATAGCGAGAGCTCCTACAATGAGCAGTTCTTC. Full variable domain (remainder filled in from reference TRBV19 and TRBJ2-1): DGGITQSPKYLFRKEGQNVTLSCEQNLNHDAMYWYRQDPGQGLRLIYYSQIVNDFQKGDIAEGYSVSREKKESFPLTVTSAQKNPTAFYLCASRNSESSYNEQFFGPGTRLTVL.

On this clone: Within the sample, other DNA sequences also encode this same CDR3. The rearrangement uses TRBV3-1 (or the pseudogene TRBV3-2) and TRBJ1-1; D not certain. The V and J ends lost 0 bases and 5 bases respectively, with 10 bases between them. Germline loops: CDR1 LGHDT, CDR2 YNNKEL (reference sequence). The CDR3 runs 14 residues. The CDR3 loop is CASSQDGGRTEAFF. CDR3 in DNA: TGTGCCAGCAGCCAAGATGGCGGACGTACTGAAGCTTTCTTT.

The chain has TRBV5-4 and TRBJ2-1; 10 nucleotides line up with TRBD1. The V segment lost 0 bases and the J segment 3 bases; nucleotides outside the gene matches: 12. The CDR3 contains 19 residues. Germline V lookup: CDR1 SGHNT, CDR2 YYREEE (reference sequence). The CDR3 region has the DNA TGTGCCAGCAGCTTGGGACCGCCCTGGGACAGGGGCGGCTACAATGAGCAGTTCTTC. Translation: CASSLGPPWDRGGYNEQFF.

This chain's CDR3 is CASSPRTGYGYTF. The DNA of the CDR3 is TGTGCCAGCAGTCCGAGGACAGGTTATGGCTACACCTTC. This chain connects TRBV6-6 to TRBJ1-2, with 7 bases aligning to TRBD1. V shed 5 bases, J shed 5 bases, and the junction held 5 bases outside the gene matches. The CDR3 loop spans 13 amino acids. CDR1 and CDR2 from the germline V gene are MNHNY and SVGAGI (reference sequence).

As DNA, the CDR3 is TGTGCCAGCAGCTTGGAAGGGGAGACGGACATTCAGTACTTC. Encoded protein: CASSLEGETDIQYF. The chain links TRBV5-5 to TRBJ2-4; the D call may be TRBD1 or TRBD2 (5 bases each). The CDR3 has 14 residues. CDR1 and CDR2 from the germline V gene are SGHKS and YYEKEE (reference sequence). Trimming removed 0 bases at V and 8 bases at J, with 12 bases between.

This chain connects TRBV19 to TRBJ2-4; TRBD2 matches at 10 bases. The ends lost 5 bases at V and 5 bases at J; junction bases unmatched: 6. Germline V gene data show CDR1 as LNHDA and CDR2 as SQIVND (reference sequence). CDR3 size: 15 residues. For the CDR3, the DNA is TGTGCCAGTAGTGCCAGGACTAGCGGAGAAAACATTCAGTACTTC. It translates to CASSARTSGENIQYF.

The V and J genes are TRBV4-1 and TRBJ2-5, with a tentative D call TRBD2 (5 bases). This CDR3 is built from 14 residues. Trimming pared 4 bases from V and 1 base from J, leaving 10 bases between. The germline gives CDR1 MGHRA, CDR2 YSYEKL. The CDR3, as DNA: TGCGCCAGCAGCCCCTGGACTGGCCAAGAGACCCAGTACTTC. It is translated as CASSPWTGQETQYF.

The table lists this clone with a count of one. The chain recombines TRBV9 with TRBJ2-1, with 11 nucleotides matching TRBD2. This CDR3 has 19 residues. V lost 4 bases, J lost 6 bases, and 18 bases stayed unmatched. Germline-derived CDR1 and CDR2 are SGDLS and YYNGEE. CDR3 coding DNA: TGTGCCAGCAGCATCCGAAAAGGTGGGAGACTAGCGGGGTTCAATGAGCAGTTCTTC. Translated: CASSIRKGGRLAGFNEQFF.